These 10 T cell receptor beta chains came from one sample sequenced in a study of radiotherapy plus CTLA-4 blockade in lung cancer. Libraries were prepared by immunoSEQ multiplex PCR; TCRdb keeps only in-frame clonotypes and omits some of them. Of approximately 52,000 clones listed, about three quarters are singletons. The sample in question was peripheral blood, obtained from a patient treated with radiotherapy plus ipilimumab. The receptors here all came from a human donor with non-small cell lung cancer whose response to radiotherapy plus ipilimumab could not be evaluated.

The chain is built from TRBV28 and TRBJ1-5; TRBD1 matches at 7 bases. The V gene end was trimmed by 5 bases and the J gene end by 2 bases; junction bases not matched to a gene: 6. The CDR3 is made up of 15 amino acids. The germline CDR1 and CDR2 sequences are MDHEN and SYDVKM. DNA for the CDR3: TGTGCCAGCAGTGTCCCCCAGGGGGGCAATCAGCCCCAGCATTTT. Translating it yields CASSVPQGGNQPQHF.

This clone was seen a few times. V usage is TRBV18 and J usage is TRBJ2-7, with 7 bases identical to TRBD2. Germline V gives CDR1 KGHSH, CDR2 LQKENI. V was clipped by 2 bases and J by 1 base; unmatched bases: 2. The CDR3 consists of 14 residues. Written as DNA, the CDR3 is TGTGCCAGCTCACCAGGGACTATATCCTACGAGCAGTACTTC. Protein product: CASSPGTISYEQYF.

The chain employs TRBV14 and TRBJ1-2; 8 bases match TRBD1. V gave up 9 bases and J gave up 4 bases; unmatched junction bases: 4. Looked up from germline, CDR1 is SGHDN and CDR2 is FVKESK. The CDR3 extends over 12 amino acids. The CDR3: CARSDRVYGYTF. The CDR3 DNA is TGTGCCAGGTCGGACAGGGTCTATGGCTACACCTTC. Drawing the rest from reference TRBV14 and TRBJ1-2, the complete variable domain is EAGVTQFPSHSVIEKGQTVTLRCDPISGHDNLYWYRRVMGKEIKFLLHFVKESKQDESGMPNNRFLAERTGGTYSTLKVQPAELEDSGVYFCARSDRVYGYTFGSGTRLTVV.

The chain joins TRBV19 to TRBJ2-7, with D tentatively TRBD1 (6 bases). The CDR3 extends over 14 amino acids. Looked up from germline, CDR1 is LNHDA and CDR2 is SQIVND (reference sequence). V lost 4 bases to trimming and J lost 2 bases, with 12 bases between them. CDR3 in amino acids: CASSKGHQTYEQYF. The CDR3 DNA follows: TGTGCCAGTAGTAAGGGACACCAAACCTACGAGCAGTACTTC.

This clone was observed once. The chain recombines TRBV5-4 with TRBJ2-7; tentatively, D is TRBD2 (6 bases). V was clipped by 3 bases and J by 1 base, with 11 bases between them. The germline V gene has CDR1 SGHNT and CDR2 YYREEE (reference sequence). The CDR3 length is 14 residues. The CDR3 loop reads CASSSTSYSYEQYF. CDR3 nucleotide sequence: TGTGCCAGCAGCTCGACTAGTTATTCCTACGAGCAGTACTTC.

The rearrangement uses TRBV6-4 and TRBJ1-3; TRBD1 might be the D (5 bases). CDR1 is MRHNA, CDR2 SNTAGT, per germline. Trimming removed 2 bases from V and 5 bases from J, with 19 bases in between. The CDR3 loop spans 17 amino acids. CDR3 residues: CASSDGAGWCPRNTIYF. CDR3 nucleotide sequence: TGTGCCAGCAGTGACGGAGCAGGGTGGTGCCCGAGAAACACCATATATTTT.

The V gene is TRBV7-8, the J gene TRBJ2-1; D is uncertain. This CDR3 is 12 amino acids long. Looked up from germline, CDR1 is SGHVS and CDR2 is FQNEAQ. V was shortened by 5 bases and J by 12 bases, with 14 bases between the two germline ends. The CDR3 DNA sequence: TGTGCCAGCAGCCAAACCTATGATGCGCAGTTCTTC. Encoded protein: CASSQTYDAQFF.

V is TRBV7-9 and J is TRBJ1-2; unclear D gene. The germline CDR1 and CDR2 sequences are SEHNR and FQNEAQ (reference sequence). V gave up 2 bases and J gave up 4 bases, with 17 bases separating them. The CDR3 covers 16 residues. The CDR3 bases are TGTGCCAGCAGCTTACCCGGCACGAACACGGGCTATGGCTACACCTTC. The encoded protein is CASSLPGTNTGYGYTF.

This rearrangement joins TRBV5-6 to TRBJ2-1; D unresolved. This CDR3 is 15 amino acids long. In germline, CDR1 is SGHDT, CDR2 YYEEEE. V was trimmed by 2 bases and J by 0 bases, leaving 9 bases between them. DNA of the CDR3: TGTGCCAGCAGCTTAGCCCCTGTCTCCTACAATGAGCAGTTCTTC. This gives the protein CASSLAPVSYNEQFF.

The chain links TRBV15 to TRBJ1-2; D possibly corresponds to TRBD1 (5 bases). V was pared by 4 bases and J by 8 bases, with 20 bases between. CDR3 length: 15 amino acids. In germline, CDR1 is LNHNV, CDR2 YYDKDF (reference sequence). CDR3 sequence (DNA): TGTGCCACCAGCACCCCCAGTGGGGCCCAGAGGGGCTACACCTTC. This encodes CATSTPSGAQRGYTF.